This TCR beta chain derives from a study of cytomegalovirus exposure and HLA in healthy donors (TCRdb year 2017). Broadly, across the study: An earlier analysis of around 600 of the donors reported 276 Gb of sequence data and around 110 million unique TCR beta sequences from about 200 million T cells. The genetic ancestry cluster associated with self-reported Caucasian donors included about 81% of the 398 genotyped donors. The study profiled the T cell repertoires of under 700 subjects by immunosequencing and related them to cytomegalovirus serostatus. A handful of DR-DQ haplotypes were handled as single units for association and clustering because linkage in the cohort was strong. On average, roughly 200,000 unique TCR beta nucleotide sequences were sequenced per donor among some 430 genotyped donors of the cohort, with 15% to 20% of those sequences being non-productive. Donor age, sex, ethnicity and CMV serostatus were collected together with the repertoire data. Both class I and class II loci were covered by HLA typing, at four-digit resolution. High-throughput TCR immunosequencing, statistical association of individual TCRs with disease status, and machine learning were combined to predict cytomegalovirus infection status. A later genetic analysis took genome-wide SNP genotypes for about three fifths of the 666 donors and used that subset as a discovery cohort. About 280 gigabases of sequencing data and around 80 million unique TCR sequences made up an early release that covered nearly 650 HLA-typed donors. Besides the first cohort of 666 subjects, a separate validation cohort made up of over 100 different subjects was used. An earlier analysis of 500 to 650 of the donors applied high-throughput TCR beta sequencing to assess whether each TCR beta V gene segment acted as functional or pseudogenic. All discovery cohort repertoires had been generated on a single sequencing platform. The number of donors typed differed by locus, with about 629-640 for A, B, C, DRB1 and DQB1, 522 for DQA1, over 600 for DPA1, and around 450 for DPB1. The aim of the study was to test whether cataloging public T cell receptors could identify signatures of past pathogen exposure. In a later analysis, previously published TCR beta repertoires from several hundred donors were re-analyzed and high-resolution HLA genotyping was added so that TCR occurrence patterns could be studied. In the later analysis, no new phenotypic data were used to find candidate immune exposures; instead, reliance was placed on TCR beta sequences and their occurrence across donors. The research as a whole found: In a later analysis, most CMV-associated TCR beta chains were found to appear HLA-restricted, with HLA associations seemingly driven largely by CMV exposure. Because some donors lacked HLA typing at each locus, the association tests relied only on the typed subset. The authors suggested that the approach could potentially be extended to other disease states and immunological phenotypes. According to a later analysis, parvovirus B19, influenza, CMV and Epstein-Barr virus appeared linked to several top co-occurrence clusters. Because counts were too low, more than 15 rarely observed V segments, including chromosome 9 orphons, were left out of the earlier analysis of 500 to 650 of the donors. A later genetic analysis associated a missense DCLRE1C variant with V-gene and J-gene trimming of TCR beta chains, and an independent cohort replicated the association. A later analysis associated about 17,000 TCR beta sequences with specific HLA alleles at a false discovery rate of 0.05. A further reported finding was that TCR beta sequences accurately predicted the HLA-A and HLA-B alleles for most subjects in the first cohort. The classifier was reported to diagnose cytomegalovirus status with high specificity and sensitivity in both the original cohort and the validation cohort. A later analysis found that TCR association rates varied across HLA loci, with DRB1 alleles showing the most associated TCRs and HLA-C alleles the fewest. The presence/absence analyses assumed that sequencing depth was roughly uniform across donors, and that assumption may not be true. A later analysis found that HLA-associated TCR beta chains were more clonally expanded and had lower generation probabilities than equally common non-associated chains. A cluster of highly shared sequence variants was judged likely to be a technical artifact of the sequencing pipeline. The study listed over 150 TCR beta chains as associated with cytomegalovirus. Because the 87-base-pair reads could not distinguish some IMGT-functional V segments, including TRBV6-2 and TRBV6-3, those segments were excluded. This cohort had only TCR beta chains sequenced, and the lack of alpha or paired-chain data limited which features could be detected. Across donors, most TCR sequences were observed very rarely, whereas some public TCRs were present in many individuals. A later genetic analysis reported fewer N-insertions in productive TCRs among donors in an Asian-associated ancestry cluster than the roughly 670-donor mean. In vitro tests confirmed that a few of the cytomegalovirus-associated TCR beta chains recognize cytomegalovirus antigens. An earlier analysis of approximately 600 of the donors showed that most TCR beta V segments appeared in productive rearrangements either about 90% or about 30% of the time, which broadly matched IMGT annotations. CMV serostatus was the only immune exposure information available for the cohort. Linkage disequilibrium might explain the correlated functional status among segregating V segments, but an unknown experimental factor could not be excluded. Strong co-occurrence of HLA alleles, especially DR and DQ, made assigning TCR associations to individual alleles difficult.

The cohort consisted of approximately 670 healthy bone marrow donors. Cohort members were all nominally healthy when sampled, although unrecorded immune exposures were likely present. The donor tested CMV seropositive, placing the donor among the 310 or so seropositive members of the cohort. Each donor provided a peripheral blood sample, and peripheral blood mononuclear cells were used for TCR beta sequencing. The Qiagen DNeasy Blood Extraction Kit was used to extract genomic DNA from the blood cell samples. Remarks on this clone: Its specific antigen is unknown. No much larger clone exists at a distance of one base, and base qualities are not known.

Trimming leaves V shorter by 5 bases and J shorter by 5 bases, with the junction holding 8 bases beyond the gene matches. The CDR3 covers 13 residues, taking in both the cysteine and the phenylalanine. The read is trimmed to its CDR3 DNA, 39 bases read in frame from base 1. CDR1 and CDR2 are read off the germline V gene (reference sequence) as GTSNPN and SVGIG. Library prep was done by the immunoSEQ multiplex PCR assay. The multiplex PCR relied on a mix of 60 forward primers for TCR Vbeta segments and 13 reverse primers for TCR Jbeta segments. The CDR3 region of rearranged TCR beta genes was amplified from genomic DNA with a multiplex PCR assay. On the Illumina HiSeq System, the amplified TCR beta libraries were sequenced as 87-base-pair reads. On the authors' methods: A later analysis counted about 80 million unique TCR beta chains across the 550 to 800 repertoires, and some 12 million of these chains were shared by at least two donors. Raw reads were error-corrected and collapsed into unique sequences with a nearest-neighbor algorithm that merged closely related sequences to remove PCR and sequencing errors. Alignment of CDR3 sequences to IMGT reference sequences was used to assign V, D and J gene segments. For a sequence to be retained, at least a six-nucleotide match to both a V gene segment and a J gene segment was required. Rearrangements were called productive when the CDR3 lacked stop codons and stayed in frame with V and J; all others were non-productive. CDR3 was defined according to IMGT convention as the region running from the second conserved V-encoded cysteine to the conserved J-encoded phenylalanine. The earlier analysis of some 600 of the donors excluded sequences that lacked an unambiguous match to a single V gene segment. An earlier analysis of just under 600 of the donors called V segments functional above 56.7% productive rearrangements and segregating when the between-donor standard deviation exceeded 5%. A statistical classification framework was built for diagnosing cytomegalovirus status from the catalog of TCR beta chain sequences. A later analysis assigned V and J genes by comparing TCR nucleotide sequences with IMGT/GENE-DB human TR gene sequences. A later analysis assigned CDR3 sequences and most-parsimonious VDJ recombination scenarios with the TCRdist pipeline. In a later analysis, each TCR beta chain was defined by its CDR3 amino acid sequence together with its V-gene family, and reads lacking a unique V-gene family were excluded. To address suspected cross-contamination and a sequencing artifact, a later analysis removed approximately 590 highly shared, low-generation-probability nucleotide sequences. For each public chain, a later analysis derived a clonal expansion index from normalized ranks of inferred template counts within each repertoire. A later analysis computed generation probabilities with a VDJ recombination model fitted to out-of-frame rearrangements, and checked the results against IGoR. Hypergeometric tests were used in a later analysis to score TCR-TCR, TCR-HLA and TCR-CMV co-occurrence, with a repertoire-size bias correction applied to the TCR pairs. False discovery rates were estimated in a later analysis by permuting HLA or CMV assignments 20 times. In a later analysis, co-occurring TCRs were grouped using DBSCAN, with TCRdist sequence similarity added in when clustering inside HLA-allele-positive subsets. Repertoires with fewer than 30,000 or more than 120,000 public chains were left out of co-occurrence clustering, as were about 5 repertoires with anomalous nucleotide sharing. As stored in TCRdb, this immuneACCESS dataset retains in-frame rearrangements with V and J assigned. A fraction of the clones does not appear; measured against another copy, unresolved V genes explain less than half of the discrepancy, and the remainder lacks a known reason. V and J calls and clone size are copied from that table; D and trimming were computed from the DNA. The sample table contains just under 250,000 clones; only one count was recorded for over 80% of them. The leading ten clones occupy 5.4% of the sample.

Sequenced input: PBMCs. Recombination connected TRBV30 to TRBJ1-2, and TRBD1 matches 7 of the central bases. The clonotype was recovered from a middle-aged woman in good health and CMV-seropositive. This receptor carries the CDR3 CAWVGTAGYGYTF. The nucleotide sequence is TGTGCCTGGGTTGGGACAGCGGGTTATGGCTACACCTTC.